This TCR beta chain was captured by sequencing in a study of blood T cell repertoires in COVID-19 (dated by TCRdb to 2020 to 2021). For context, the study as a whole: Collaborator samples came from the United States, Italy and Spain and covered acute and convalescent phases of COVID-19. The dataset comprised deeply sampled blood TCRbeta repertoires from subjects exposed to, actively infected with, or recovered from COVID-19. The material from the prospective study consisted of cDNA or gDNA derived from T cells, B-cell-depleted T cells, or PBMCs. HLA class I and class II types, where available, came from metadata supplied by the sample provider rather than from assay-based typing. A de-identified subject ID, COVID-19 status, age in years and sex were almost always included in the sample metadata. The samples were drawn from the first 160 participants of the ongoing ImmuneRACE study and from some 1,300 subjects provided by 6 global collaborators. The repertoires were released in a freely available public database intended as a resource for research on the immune response to SARS-CoV-2.

A remark on this clone: It lacks a known antigen. Per-base quality was not reported, and no clone a single base away is much larger than it.

Points the paper makes about the study in general: The quantity of clinical and demographic metadata differed by source and by participant and was supplied without curation.

TCRbeta CDR3 regions were amplified from genomic DNA by means of the immunoSEQ Assay, a bias-controlled multiplex PCR. Concerning the study's data processing: The number of nucleated cells in each sample was estimated from the amplification of reference gene primers within the assay. To quantify the absolute abundance of each unique TCRbeta CDR3 rearrangement, sequence reads were collapsed and filtered. For each sample, productive Simpson clonality was calculated as the square root of Simpson's diversity index across productive rearrangements. TCRdb provides this immuneACCESS table in a form limited to in-frame rearrangements. Some clones are lacking; in checked studies, under half of them reflect an unresolved V gene, and why the rest are absent is not known. V, J and clone size are taken as reported in that table, and D and trimming were inferred from the DNA itself. The sample table records 240,000 or so clones; just under 90% of these occur just once. The ten top clones hold about 1% of the sample.

Participants in the prospective study were aged roughly 18 to 100 years, lived in more than 20 United States geographic areas, and enrolled through a virtual design. In the prospective study, participants were assigned to cohorts based on the clinical history participants reported in a screening survey and a study questionnaire. Exposed participants had been in contact with someone with a PCR-confirmed or clinician-diagnosed COVID-19 case within 2 weeks of study entry. In the prospective study, mobile phlebotomists collected whole blood, serum and a nasopharyngeal or oropharyngeal swab from each participant. Additional blood draws and questionnaires over an approximately two-month period could optionally be provided by prospective study participants. Before DNA extraction, prospective study blood samples were shipped either frozen or at room temperature. Reading the germline V gene gives CDR1 SQVTM and CDR2 ANQGSEA. The CDR3 numbers 15 residues from cysteine through phenylalanine. Of the read, only the CDR3 DNA is kept; its 45 bases are in frame from base 1. V loses 4 bases of germline sequence and J loses 3 bases, and the interval between the two ends is 19 bases.

The sequencing input was PBMCs or T cells enriched from blood (not recorded which). The rearrangement joined TRBV29-1 to TRBJ2-7; TRBD1 might be the D gene, on 6 matching bases. The TCR was taken from a man aged 45-65 years who had been exposed to COVID-19. The encoded CDR3 is CSVAGGHSRIYEQYF. The nucleotide sequence reads TGCAGCGTTGCTGGGGGACACTCGAGAATCTACGAGCAGTACTTC.